This T cell receptor (beta chain) derives from a study of OX40 agonist ivuxolimab in advanced cancers. About the study: Each dose-escalation patient presented with hepatocellular carcinoma, melanoma, renal cell or head and neck cancer. Subjects had a mean age of roughly 60 years, with a range of 23 to 79; just over 80% were male. Study observations and caveats: Within 6 weeks, CD4+ and CD8+ blood T cells expanded clonally at 0.1 to 3.0 mg/kg. CD8+ T cells (on average) carried more expanded clones than CD4+ T cells.

Comment on this clone: As yet, its antigen is unknown.

In germline, CDR1 is SGHTA, CDR2 FQGNSA. Losses at the gene ends were 0 bases for V and 6 bases for J; bases not matched to a gene: 7. This CDR3 is 15 amino acids long. Profiling relied on immunoSEQ multiplex PCR, and the TCRdb table lists in-frame clones only, not all of them. Here the sample spans about 28,000 clones, roughly 80% being singletons. The gene calls are TRBV7-2 and TRBJ2-5; 7 nucleotides align to TRBD1. The origin of this receptor is an adult with an advanced solid tumor such as melanoma, head and neck, liver or kidney cancer. The specimen was CD4+ or CD8+ T cells sorted from blood, collected in a trial of the OX40 agonist ivuxolimab. The CDR3 here is CASSLAEGGGKTQYF. The CDR3 DNA follows: TGTGCCAGCAGCTTAGCGGAAGGGGGCGGAAAGACCCAGTACTTC.